What follows are 24 T cell receptor beta chains derived from one specimen sequenced in a study of blood T cell repertoires in COVID-19. Sequencing used immunoSEQ multiplex PCR; TCRdb keeps in-frame clones, though not all of them. The table has more than 200,000 clones, more than 85% seen once. Sequencing was carried out using peripheral blood. The receptors shown here come from a man aged 40-49 years with acute or convalescent COVID-19.

A single count supports this clone. V and J are TRBV3-1 (or the pseudogene TRBV3-2) and TRBJ1-3; D perhaps matches TRBD1 (6 bases). The germline V and J ends were trimmed by 2 bases and 4 bases, with 18 bases remaining between them. This CDR3 has 17 amino acids. Germline CDR1 is LGHDT and CDR2 is YNNKEL (reference sequence). The DNA of the CDR3 is TGTGCCAGCAGCCAATCCCCCGGACAGTTGGCCGGAAACACCATATATTTT. Translating gives CASSQSPGQLAGNTIYF.

There are a few counts of this clone. The J gene is TRBJ2-5, the V gene TRBV7-9, with 8 nucleotides matching TRBD2. The CDR3 length is 14 residues. Trimming at V came to 4 bases and at J to 2 bases, leaving 3 bases not matched to a gene. The germline V gene has CDR1 SEHNR and CDR2 FQNEAQ (reference sequence). The CDR3 is CASSSEREQETQYF. CDR3 bases: TGTGCCAGCAGCTCCGAGCGGGAGCAAGAGACCCAGTACTTC.

The chain uses TRBV4-3 and TRBJ2-5; TRBD2 matches 12 bases. From germline, CDR1 is LGHNA and CDR2 YSLEER. The CDR3 spans 18 residues. J lost 1 base, V lost 0 bases, and 6 bases had no gene match. In DNA form, the CDR3 reads TGCGCCAGCAGCCAAGAAATGTTGACTAGCGGGAGCCAAGAGACCCAGTACTTC. It translates to CASSQEMLTSGSQETQYF.

V gene TRBV4-1 combines with J gene TRBJ2-5; D is perhaps TRBD2 (6 bases). Deletions cut 0 bases from V and 2 bases from J, with 10 bases between. Germline CDR1 reads MGHRA; CDR2 reads YSYEKL. The CDR3 is 15 residues long. In DNA, the CDR3 is TGCGCCAGCAGCCAAGATCCCGGGGGTCAAGAGACCCAGTACTTC. Residues: CASSQDPGGQETQYF.

V is TRBV19 and J is TRBJ1-5; tentative D call: TRBD1 (6 bases). Germline-derived CDR1 and CDR2 are LNHDA and SQIVND (reference sequence). Trimming took 0 bases from V and 2 from J, leaving 14 bases between them. The CDR3 has 17 amino acids. The CDR3 reads CASSIDRGSERNQPQHF. The CDR3 DNA reads as TGTGCCAGTAGTATAGACAGGGGATCAGAACGCAATCAGCCCCAGCATTTT.

The chain combines TRBV28 with TRBJ2-7; 9 positions agree with TRBD1. Germline trimming cut 6 bases from V and 4 bases from J; bases unmatched to any gene: 7. Germline V gene sequence: CDR1 MDHEN, CDR2 SYDVKM. This CDR3 is built from 14 residues. CDR3 amino acids: CASSLGQGRYEQYF. The CDR3 DNA follows: TGTGCCAGCAGCCTCGGACAGGGGCGGTACGAGCAGTACTTC.

The chain joins TRBV25-1 to TRBJ1-3; TRBD1 matches at 9 bases. The length of the CDR3 is 18 residues. Germline-derived CDR1 and CDR2 are MGHDK and SYGVNS. After removal of 1 base from V and 1 base from J, the junction contained 8 bases not matched to a gene. The CDR3 DNA reads as TGTGCCAGCAGTGAATGGGTTGGGACAGGGCTTTCTGGAAACACCATATATTTT. This translates into CASSEWVGTGLSGNTIYF.

The CDR3 region is CASSNTGLPSTGELFF. DNA for the CDR3: TGTGCCAGCAGCAATACGGGACTACCATCCACCGGGGAGCTGTTTTTT. The chain recombines TRBV5-8 with TRBJ2-2; 7 bases are shared with TRBD2. The germline gives CDR1 SGHTS, CDR2 YDEGEE. After removal of 4 bases from V and 4 bases from J, the junction contained 10 bases not matched to a gene. The CDR3 spans 16 residues.

The gene calls are TRBV24-1 and TRBJ2-1; D might be TRBD1 (6 bases). V shed 7 bases and J shed 9 bases, with 15 bases lying between them. The CDR3 loop spans 13 amino acids. The V gene's germline CDR1 is KGHDR and CDR2 SFDVKD. This chain's CDR3 is CATRTNAGVEQFF. The CDR3 DNA reads TGTGCCACCAGGACTAACGCAGGGGTTGAGCAGTTCTTC.

This clone was recorded only once. The rearrangement links TRBV6-2 or TRBV6-3 to TRBJ2-7; 8 nucleotides match TRBD1. Unmatched junction bases numbered 10, after V lost 5 bases and J lost 4 bases. The germline V gene encodes CDR1 MNHEY and CDR2 SVGEGT. The CDR3 runs 15 residues. The chain's CDR3 is CASSLSTGVWYEQYF. The CDR3 bases are TGTGCCAGCAGTCTCTCGACAGGGGTGTGGTACGAGCAGTACTTC.

The gene calls are TRBV11-2 and TRBJ2-1, with 9 bases identical to TRBD2. Germline V gene sequence: CDR1 SGHAT, CDR2 FQNNGV. J gave up 9 bases and V 5 bases, and 8 bases lay outside the gene matches. The CDR3 sequence is 14 residues long. CDR3 residues: CASSQPILAGEQFF. The CDR3 DNA reads TGTGCCAGCAGCCAACCCATACTAGCGGGTGAGCAGTTCTTC.

V is TRBV6-5 and J is TRBJ1-4, with a possible D match to TRBD1 (6 bases). The CDR3 covers 15 residues. From germline, CDR1 is MNHEY and CDR2 SVGAGI. The V gene lost 5 bases and the J gene lost 5 bases, with 15 bases spanning the gap. For the CDR3, the DNA is TGTGCCAGCAGTCGGGACACCTCTTGGAATGAAAAACTGTTTTTT. Protein: CASSRDTSWNEKLFF.

V and J are TRBV5-1 and TRBJ1-4; D not certain. Germline assignment: CDR1 SGHRS and CDR2 YFSETQ. Between the trimmed V and J ends, which lost 0 bases and 4 bases, there was a span of 10 bases. This CDR3 contains 15 residues. The CDR3 sequence: CASSLEAGYNEKLFF. CDR3 DNA: TGCGCCAGCAGCTTGGAGGCAGGCTATAATGAAAAACTGTTTTTT.

The rearrangement joins TRBV28 to TRBJ2-2, with 8 bases that match TRBD1. Per germline, CDR1 MDHEN and CDR2 SYDVKM. Trimming removed 3 bases from V and 7 bases from J; junction bases left unmatched: 7. The CDR3 runs 15 residues. CDR3 region: CASSFPRGRIGELFF. The CDR3 coding sequence is TGTGCCAGCAGTTTTCCCAGGGGGCGGATCGGGGAGCTGTTTTTT.

The rearrangement links TRBV18 to TRBJ2-7; D unresolved. This CDR3 is 14 amino acids long. V lost 6 bases, J lost 2 bases, and 14 bases lay in between. CDR1 KGHSH and CDR2 LQKENI come from the germline V gene. The CDR3 spells CASSAGFLPYEQYF. The DNA of the CDR3 is TGTGCCAGCTCGGCCGGGTTTCTCCCCTACGAGCAGTACTTC.

The gene calls are TRBV28 and TRBJ1-2; D possibly corresponds to TRBD1 (6 bases). This CDR3 is 12 amino acids long. Germline lookup yields CDR1 MDHEN and CDR2 SYDVKM. V lost 10 bases and J lost 5, with 14 bases in between. The CDR3 region is CATQGIPYGYTF. Written as DNA, the CDR3 is TGTGCCACCCAGGGGATCCCGTATGGCTACACCTTC.

This clone has a single count. J is TRBJ1-2 and V is TRBV29-1; D is possibly TRBD1 (5 bases). V was cut by 6 bases and J by 4 bases, with 9 bases left in between. Germline V gene lookup returns CDR1 SQVTM and CDR2 ANQGSEA. This CDR3 contains 11 residues. The CDR3 reads CSVTVLYGYTF. In DNA, the CDR3 is TGCAGCGTGACAGTACTCTATGGCTACACCTTC.

A remark on this clone: One end of the junction varies from germline; a read error may be responsible. The rearrangement joins TRBV30 to TRBJ2-2, with D tentatively TRBD2 (6 bases). Germline V gene data show CDR1 as GTSNPN and CDR2 as SVGIG (reference sequence). This CDR3 region has 13 residues. The CDR3 loop is CAGRTLNTGELFF. In DNA, the CDR3 is TGTGCCGGGAGGACATTGAACACCGGGGAGCTGTTTTTT.

The chain is built from TRBV27 and TRBJ2-4, with 7 nucleotides matching TRBD2. Germline assignment: CDR1 MNHEY and CDR2 SMNVEV (reference sequence). The CDR3 length is 13 residues. Trimming at V came to 1 base and at J to 8 bases, leaving 2 bases not matched to a gene. CDR3 bases: TGTGCCAGCAGTTTATGGGAGGGATACATTCAGTACTTC. Translating gives CASSLWEGYIQYF.

There are a few counts of this clone. The chain couples TRBV10-3 to TRBJ2-5; 12 positions match TRBD2. CDR3 length: 18 residues. Germline assignment: CDR1 ENHRY and CDR2 SYGVKD. V dropped 6 bases and J dropped 1; count of bases not matched to a gene: 12. The CDR3, as DNA: TGTGCCATCAGGGCGGGGACTAGCGGGCTTTTTCCCCAAGAGACCCAGTACTTC. As protein: CAIRAGTSGLFPQETQYF.

The chain has TRBV6-1 and TRBJ2-2; 7 bases align to TRBD1. This CDR3 has 15 residues. From germline, CDR1 is MNHNS and CDR2 SASEGT. With V trimmed by 1 base and J by 1 base, 0 bases remained unmatched. The CDR3 DNA sequence: TGTGCCAGCAGTGAAGGGACAGGGAACACCGGGGAGCTGTTTTTT. It encodes CASSEGTGNTGELFF.

V usage is TRBV6-5 and J usage is TRBJ2-3; D gene uncertain. V dropped 2 bases and J dropped 2 bases, with 14 bases sitting between them. Looked up from germline, CDR1 is MNHEY and CDR2 is SVGAGI. CDR3 length: 16 residues. The CDR3 here is CASSYELYGFTDTQYF. CDR3 coding DNA: TGTGCCAGCAGTTACGAACTCTACGGGTTCACAGATACGCAGTATTTT.

V and J are TRBV27 and TRBJ2-7, with D possibly being TRBD1 (6 bases). Looked up from germline, CDR1 is MNHEY and CDR2 is SMNVEV (reference sequence). Deletions cut 6 bases from V and 5 bases from J, with 17 bases between. The CDR3 sequence is 14 residues long. CDR3 sequence (DNA): TGTGCCAGCAGCCCATACACAGGGCTGCACGAGCAGTACTTC. Translation gives CASSPYTGLHEQYF.

The CDR3 DNA sequence: TGTGCCAGCAGTGGGCAGGGAAACACCATATATTTT. It yields the protein CASSGQGNTIYF. The gene calls are TRBV2 and TRBJ1-3; D call uncertain. Trimming pared 4 bases from V and 4 bases from J, leaving 5 bases between. Per germline, CDR1 SNHLY and CDR2 FYNNEI. The CDR3 is 12 amino acids.